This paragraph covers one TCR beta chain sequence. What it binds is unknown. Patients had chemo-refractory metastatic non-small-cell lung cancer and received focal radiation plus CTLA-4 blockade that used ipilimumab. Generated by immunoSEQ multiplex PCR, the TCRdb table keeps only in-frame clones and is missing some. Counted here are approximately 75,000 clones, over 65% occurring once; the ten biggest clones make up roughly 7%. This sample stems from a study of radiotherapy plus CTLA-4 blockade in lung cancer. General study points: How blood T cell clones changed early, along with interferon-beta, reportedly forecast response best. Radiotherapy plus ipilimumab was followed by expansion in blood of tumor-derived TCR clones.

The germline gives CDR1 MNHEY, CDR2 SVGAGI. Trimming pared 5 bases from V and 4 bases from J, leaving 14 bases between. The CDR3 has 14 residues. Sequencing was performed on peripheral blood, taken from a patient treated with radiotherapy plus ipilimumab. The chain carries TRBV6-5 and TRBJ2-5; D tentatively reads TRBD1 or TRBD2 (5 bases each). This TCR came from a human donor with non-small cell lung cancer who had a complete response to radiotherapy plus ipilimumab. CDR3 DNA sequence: TGTGCCAGCAGTCCTCCCGGGGCAGCAGAGACCCAGTACTTC. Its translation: CASSPPGAAETQYF.